One and the same sample provided the 30 T cell receptor beta chains below, sequenced in a study of T cell responses to AZD1222 COVID-19 vaccine. Here immunoSEQ multiplex PCR was the method, and the copy in TCRdb shows in-frame clones only, minus some. Of some 89,000 clones listed, roughly 90% are singletons. Sequences were derived from peripheral blood, sampled on day 0 of MenACWY control vaccination. Source of these receptors: an adult in good health.

This sequence joins TRBV27 and TRBJ2-3; D unresolved. The germline V gene has CDR1 MNHEY and CDR2 SMNVEV (reference sequence). V lost 2 bases, J lost 6 bases, and 12 bases lay in between. This CDR3 comprises 14 residues. The CDR3 DNA reads as TGTGCCAGCAGTTTAGCCACCGTTGGGGATACGCAGTATTTT. It yields the protein CASSLATVGDTQYF.

The chain is built from TRBV11-2 and TRBJ1-1, with unresolved D. Trimming took 5 bases from V and 0 from J, leaving 13 bases between them. The CDR3 runs 15 residues. Germline V gives CDR1 SGHAT, CDR2 FQNNGV. Written as DNA, the CDR3 is TGTGCCAGCAGCCACACCGGGATGTTGAACACTGAAGCTTTCTTT. Translated: CASSHTGMLNTEAFF.

CDR3 sequence: CASSDRATRGNEQFF. The CDR3 DNA follows: TGTGCCAGCAGCGATCGGGCCACCCGTGGGAATGAGCAGTTCTTC. The rearrangement joins TRBV7-9 to TRBJ2-1; D call uncertain. V lost 5 bases to trimming and J lost 7 bases, with 18 bases between them. The CDR3 extends over 15 amino acids. CDR1 is SEHNR, CDR2 FQNEAQ, per germline (reference sequence). Looking up the rest from reference TRBV7-9 and TRBJ2-1 gives the full variable domain: DTGVSQNPRHKITKRGQNVTFRCDPISEHNRLYWYRQTLGQGPEFLTYFQNEAQLEKSRLLSDRFSAERPKGSFSTLEIQRTEQGDSAMYLCASSDRATRGNEQFFGPGTRLTVL.

This clone was detected ten times or more. The V call is TRBV13, the J call TRBJ2-7, with 8 bases matching TRBD2. The CDR3 loop spans 14 amino acids. The V gene end was trimmed by 1 base and the J gene end by 2 bases; junction bases not matched to a gene: 1. CDR1 and CDR2 from the germline V gene are PRHDT and FYEKMQ (reference sequence). The CDR3: CASSLAGGPYEQYF. Here the CDR3 DNA reads TGTGCCAGCAGCTTAGCGGGAGGGCCCTACGAGCAGTACTTC.

This clone was seen just once. J is TRBJ1-4 and V is TRBV6-1; possible D gene TRBD1, 6 bases. V was shortened by 2 bases and J by 0 bases, with 13 bases between the two germline ends. The CDR3 is made up of 17 amino acids. CDR1 and CDR2 (germline): MNHNS, SASEGT. CDR3 region: CASSESYRAATNEKLFF. The CDR3 region has the DNA TGTGCCAGCAGTGAATCTTACAGGGCTGCAACTAATGAAAAACTGTTTTTT.

As DNA, the CDR3 is TGTGCCTGGAGTGTAGAGTGGGGATCAGACGCTGGAAACACCATATATTTT. Its translation is CAWSVEWGSDAGNTIYF. The chain has TRBV30 and TRBJ1-3; no reliable D call. Germline V lookup: CDR1 GTSNPN, CDR2 SVGIG (reference sequence). V lost 0 bases, J lost 2 bases, and 17 bases lay in between. This CDR3 is built from 17 residues. The whole variable domain, filled in from reference TRBV30 and TRBJ1-3, reads SQTIHQWPATLVQPVGSPLSLECTVEGTSNPNLYWYRQAAGRGLQLLFYSVGIGQISSEVPQNLSASRPQDRQFILSSKKLLLSDSGFYLCAWSVEWGSDAGNTIYFGEGSWLTVV.

The chain recombines TRBV6-5 with TRBJ2-7; possibly TRBD2 for D (7 bases). Deletions cut 0 bases from V and 4 bases from J, with 16 bases between. CDR3 size: 16 residues. Germline CDR1 MNHEY, CDR2 SVGAGI. In DNA form, the CDR3 reads TGTGCCAGCAGTTACTCTGCGAGGGGGGGCTGGTACGAGCAGTACTTC. Protein: CASSYSARGGWYEQYF.

The gene calls are TRBV30 and TRBJ2-5; TRBD2 matches 8 bases. Germline CDR1 GTSNPN, CDR2 SVGIG (reference sequence). J lost 4 bases, V lost 4 bases, and 8 bases had no gene match. The CDR3 has 14 amino acids. This CDR3 reads CAWIPMGTRETQYF. CDR3 nucleotide sequence: TGTGCCTGGATCCCAATGGGGACTAGAGAGACCCAGTACTTC.

The chain employs TRBV3-1 (or the pseudogene TRBV3-2) and TRBJ2-5, with no clear D. The V end was cut by 1 base, the J end by 2 bases, with 17 bases between. This CDR3 is 17 amino acids long. Germline assignment: CDR1 LGHDT and CDR2 YNNKEL (reference sequence). The CDR3 spells CASSQGTIWYSQETQYF. As DNA, the CDR3 is TGTGCCAGCAGCCAAGGAACCATTTGGTACAGTCAAGAGACCCAGTACTTC.

This clone is a singleton in its sample. V and J are TRBV7-2 and TRBJ1-6; 8 positions agree with TRBD1. V gave up 6 bases and J gave up 9 bases; unmatched junction bases: 7. The CDR3 covers 14 residues. The germline CDR1 and CDR2 sequences are SGHTA and FQGNSA. CDR3 nucleotide sequence: TGTGCCAGCAGGTCACAGGGGGGAATTTCACCCCTCCACTTT. It encodes CASRSQGGISPLHF.

V and J are TRBV4-1 and TRBJ1-5; D is ambiguous. Trimming stripped 1 base from V and 12 bases from J, with 7 bases between. The CDR3 loop spans 11 amino acids. CDR1 is MGHRA, CDR2 YSYEKL, per germline. Here the CDR3 reads CASSQGGVQHF. CDR3 sequence (DNA): TGCGCCAGCAGCCAAGGGGGAGTCCAGCATTTT.

The rearrangement links TRBV5-6 to TRBJ1-2, with 8 positions matching TRBD1. V shed 0 bases, J shed 3 bases, and the junction held 13 bases outside the gene matches. Germline V gene sequence: CDR1 SGHDT, CDR2 YYEEEE. CDR3 size: 18 residues. CDR3 region: CASSLGFLRTGNYYGYTF. CDR3 DNA sequence: TGTGCCAGCAGCTTGGGGTTTTTGAGGACAGGGAATTACTATGGCTACACCTTC.

The V gene is TRBV5-4, the J gene TRBJ1-6; D remains unclear. Germline values: CDR1 SGHNT, CDR2 YYREEE (reference sequence). CDR3 length equals 15 residues. The V end was cut by 0 bases, the J end by 10 bases, with 14 bases between. In DNA, the CDR3 is TGTGCCAGCAGCTTGGATGTGGGAGTGGAATCACCCCTCCACTTT. Amino acid sequence: CASSLDVGVESPLHF.

This chain uses TRBV4-2 with TRBJ2-7; the D gene is possibly TRBD1 (6 bases). Germline V gene data show CDR1 as LGHNA and CDR2 as YNFKEQ. The CDR3 is 12 amino acids. The germline V and J ends were trimmed by 8 bases and 7 bases, with 15 bases remaining between them. In DNA form, the CDR3 reads TGTGCCAGCGGAACAGGGAGTTTAGAGCAGTACTTC. Protein: CASGTGSLEQYF.

This chain joins TRBV28 and TRBJ2-1, with D unclear. CDR3 length equals 11 residues. Germline-derived CDR1 and CDR2 are MDHEN and SYDVKM. V dropped 8 bases and J dropped 6 bases, with 8 bases sitting between them. The CDR3 reads CASQSPNEQFF. The DNA for the CDR3 is TGTGCCAGCCAATCCCCCAATGAGCAGTTCTTC.

This chain uses TRBV19 with TRBJ1-5; D is unresolved. Germline loops: CDR1 LNHDA, CDR2 SQIVND (reference sequence). V shed 7 bases and J shed 4 bases, with 8 bases lying between them. The CDR3 sequence is 12 residues long. The CDR3 nucleotides read TGTGCCAGTACGAGGGATAATCAGCCCCAGCATTTT. This codes for CASTRDNQPQHF. Filled out from reference TRBV19 and TRBJ1-5, the complete variable domain reads DGGITQSPKYLFRKEGQNVTLSCEQNLNHDAMYWYRQDPGQGLRLIYYSQIVNDFQKGDIAEGYSVSREKKESFPLTVTSAQKNPTAFYLCASTRDNQPQHFGDGTRLSIL.

The J gene is TRBJ1-2, the V gene TRBV28, with no clear D. Germline V gene lookup returns CDR1 MDHEN and CDR2 SYDVKM. V shed 3 bases and J shed 5 bases, with 10 bases lying between them. The CDR3 covers 13 residues. The CDR3 reads CASSFGSEYGYTF. For the CDR3, the DNA is TGTGCCAGCAGTTTCGGGTCGGAGTATGGCTACACCTTC.

J is TRBJ2-5 and V is TRBV2, with D perhaps being TRBD1 or TRBD2 (6 bases each). Trimming stripped 4 bases from V and 0 bases from J, with 12 bases between. Per germline, CDR1 SNHLY and CDR2 FYNNEI. The CDR3 contains 15 residues. The CDR3 nucleotides read TGTGCCAGCAGTGCGGTAGGGGGGTACCAAGAGACCCAGTACTTC. Protein product: CASSAVGGYQETQYF. Full variable domain (rest looked up from reference TRBV2 and TRBJ2-5): EPEVTQTPSHQVTQMGQEVILRCVPISNHLYFYWYRQILGQKVEFLVSFYNNEISEKSEIFDDQFSVERPDGSNFTLKIRSTKLEDSAMYFCASSAVGGYQETQYFGPGTRLLVL.

The genes are TRBV18 and TRBJ1-2; D unresolved. The V end was cut by 4 bases, the J end by 5 bases, with 11 bases between. This CDR3 has 13 residues. Looked up from germline, CDR1 is KGHSH and CDR2 is LQKENI. The CDR3 DNA is TGTGCCAGCTCACGACCGGTGGAATATGGCTACACCTTC. It yields the protein CASSRPVEYGYTF.

This sequence joins TRBV19 and TRBJ1-1; D is unclear. Trimming removed 2 bases from V and 0 bases from J, with 10 bases in between. The germline V gene encodes CDR1 LNHDA and CDR2 SQIVND (reference sequence). CDR3 size: 15 residues. The CDR3 sequence is CASSIFVSLNTEAFF. The CDR3 nucleotides are TGTGCCAGTAGTATATTCGTCAGCTTGAACACTGAAGCTTTCTTT.

This clone appeared a few times. The J gene is TRBJ1-2, the V gene TRBV5-1; tentatively, D is TRBD1 (5 bases). Germline CDR1 is SGHRS and CDR2 is YFSETQ. This CDR3 spans 15 amino acids. The V gene lost 0 bases and the J gene lost 6 bases, with 15 bases spanning the gap. CDR3 loop: CASSLEAGYWDGYTF. For the CDR3, the DNA is TGCGCCAGCAGCTTGGAGGCAGGGTATTGGGATGGCTACACCTTC.

This clone showed up just a few times. Written as DNA, the CDR3 is TGTGCCAGCAGTATCACAGGGGGCAGTGAAGCTTTCTTT. Translation gives CASSITGGSEAFF. The chain is built from TRBV28 and TRBJ1-1; 9 bases match TRBD1. The CDR3 consists of 13 residues. Germline V gene lookup returns CDR1 MDHEN and CDR2 SYDVKM. The ends lost 5 bases at V and 7 bases at J; junction bases unmatched: 5.

The chain couples TRBV19 to TRBJ2-3; D gene ambiguous. Trimming left V 5 bases short and J 4 bases short, with 13 bases between. CDR1 is LNHDA, CDR2 SQIVND, per germline (reference sequence). The CDR3 length is 14 residues. The CDR3 here is CASSERMTSDTQYF. The CDR3 DNA sequence: TGTGCCAGTAGTGAAAGAATGACGTCAGATACGCAGTATTTT.

The chain links TRBV11-1 to TRBJ2-7; D might be TRBD1 (6 bases). Germline V CDR1 and CDR2: SGHAT, FQDESV (reference sequence). V was clipped by 1 base and J by 4 bases, with 11 bases between them. The CDR3 loop spans 14 amino acids. The CDR3 DNA reads TGTGCCAGCAGCTTAGGGCCAGGGGCGTACGAGCAGTACTTC. Protein: CASSLGPGAYEQYF.

The V gene is TRBV20-1, the J gene TRBJ2-7, with D uncertain. Trimming took 6 bases from V and 5 from J, leaving 11 bases between them. The CDR3 is 11 amino acids. The germline CDR1 and CDR2 sequences are DFQATT and SNEGSKA (reference sequence). The CDR3: CSAGSLDEQYF. DNA for the CDR3: TGCAGTGCGGGATCGCTCGACGAGCAGTACTTC.

Only one count was recorded for this clone. The genes are TRBV5-6 and TRBJ2-5; 9 nucleotides align to TRBD1. The CDR3 extends over 15 amino acids. CDR1 SGHDT and CDR2 YYEEEE come from the germline V gene. Germline trimming cut 0 bases from V and 3 bases from J; bases unmatched to any gene: 3. CDR3 amino acids: CASSLETGGEETQYF. CDR3 bases: TGTGCCAGCAGCTTGGAGACAGGGGGAGAAGAGACCCAGTACTTC. Together with reference TRBV5-6 and TRBJ2-5, the CDR3 gives the full variable domain: DAGVTQSPTHLIKTRGQQVTLRCSPKSGHDTVSWYQQALGQGPQFIFQYYEEEERQRGNFPDRFSGHQFPNYSSELNVNALLLGDSALYLCASSLETGGEETQYFGPGTRLLVL.

This clone was counted once. The chain combines TRBV6-5 with TRBJ1-5; tentative D call: TRBD1 (6 bases). This CDR3 is built from 15 residues. Trimming pared 2 bases from V and 5 bases from J, leaving 13 bases between. CDR1 is MNHEY and CDR2 is SVGAGI in the germline V gene. This CDR3 reads CASSYTTGTDQPQHF. In DNA, the CDR3 is TGTGCCAGCAGTTACACCACAGGGACCGATCAGCCCCAGCATTTT.

The gene calls are TRBV30 and TRBJ1-2; 8 bases map to TRBD1. Germline V gene lookup returns CDR1 GTSNPN and CDR2 SVGIG (reference sequence). The length of the CDR3 is 13 residues. The junction had 0 bases not matched to a gene; V was cut back by 0 bases and J by 3 bases. The CDR3 DNA is TGTGCCTGGAGTGTACAGGGGGACTATGGCTACACCTTC. Its protein is CAWSVQGDYGYTF.

J is TRBJ2-1 and V is TRBV6-2 or TRBV6-3; the D is unclear. CDR3 length: 12 residues. Germline V gives CDR1 MNHEY, CDR2 SVGEGT. Trimming cost V 2 bases and J 7 bases, with 6 bases left between them. The CDR3 reads CASSYVGNEQFF. The DNA for the CDR3 is TGTGCCAGCAGTTACGTGGGGAATGAGCAGTTCTTC.

The chain carries TRBV12-3 or TRBV12-4 and TRBJ2-7, with TRBD1 matching 9 bases. The CDR3 loop spans 13 amino acids. V shed 5 bases, J shed 2 bases, and the junction held 1 base outside the gene matches. CDR3 bases: TGTGCCAGCAGTGGGACAGGGACCTACGAGCAGTACTTC. It translates to CASSGTGTYEQYF.